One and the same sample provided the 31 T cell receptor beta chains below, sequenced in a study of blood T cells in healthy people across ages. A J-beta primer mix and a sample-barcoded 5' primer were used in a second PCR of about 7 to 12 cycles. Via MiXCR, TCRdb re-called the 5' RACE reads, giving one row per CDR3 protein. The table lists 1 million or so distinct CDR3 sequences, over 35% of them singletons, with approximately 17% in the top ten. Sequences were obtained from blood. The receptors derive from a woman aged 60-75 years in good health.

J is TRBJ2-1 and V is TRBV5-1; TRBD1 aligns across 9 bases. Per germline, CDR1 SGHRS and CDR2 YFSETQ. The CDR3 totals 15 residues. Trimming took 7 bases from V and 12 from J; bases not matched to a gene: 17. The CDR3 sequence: CASGSTGGISSRQFF. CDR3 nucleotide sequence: TGCGCCAGCGGCTCGACAGGGGGAATTTCGAGCCGGCAGTTCTTC. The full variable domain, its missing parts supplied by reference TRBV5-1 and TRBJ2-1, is KAGVTQTPRYLIKTRGQQVTLSCSPISGHRSVSWYQQTPGQGLQFLFEYFSETQRNKGNFPGRFSGRQFSNSRSEMNVSTLELGDSALYLCASGSTGGISSRQFFGPGTRLTVL.

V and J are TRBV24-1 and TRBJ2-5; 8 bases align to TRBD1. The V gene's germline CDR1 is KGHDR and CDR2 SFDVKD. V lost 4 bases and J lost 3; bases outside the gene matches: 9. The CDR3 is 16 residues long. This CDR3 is CATSDPTGVKEETQYF. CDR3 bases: TGTGCCACCAGTGACCCGACAGGGGTAAAGGAAGAGACCCAGTACTTC.

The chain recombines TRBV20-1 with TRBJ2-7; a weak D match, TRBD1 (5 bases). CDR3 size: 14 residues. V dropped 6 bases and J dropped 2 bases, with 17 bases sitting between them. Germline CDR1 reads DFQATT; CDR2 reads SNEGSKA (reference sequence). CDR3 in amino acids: CSAIGVLLTYEQYF. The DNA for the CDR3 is TGCAGTGCAATAGGGGTCCTCCTTACCTACGAGCAGTACTTC.

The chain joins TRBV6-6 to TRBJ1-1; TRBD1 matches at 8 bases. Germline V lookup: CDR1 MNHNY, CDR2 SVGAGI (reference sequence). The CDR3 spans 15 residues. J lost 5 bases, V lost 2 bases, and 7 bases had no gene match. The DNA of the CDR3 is TGTGCCAGCAGTTACCCCACAGGGGGTCAAACTGAAGCTTTCTTT. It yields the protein CASSYPTGGQTEAFF.

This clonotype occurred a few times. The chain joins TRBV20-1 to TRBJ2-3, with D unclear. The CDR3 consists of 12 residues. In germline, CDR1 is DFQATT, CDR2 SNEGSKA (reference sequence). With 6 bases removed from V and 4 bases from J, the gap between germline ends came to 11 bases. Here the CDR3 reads CSAPRRSDTQYF. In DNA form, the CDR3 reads TGCAGTGCGCCCCGGAGATCAGATACGCAGTATTTT.

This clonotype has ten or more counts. The CDR3 loop reads CASIISEETQYF. The CDR3 coding sequence is TGTGCCAGTATAATCAGCGAAGAGACCCAGTACTTC. The chain is built from TRBV28 and TRBJ2-5, with unresolved D. The germline gives CDR1 MDHEN, CDR2 SYDVKM. This CDR3 has 12 residues. Trimming pared 9 bases from V and 3 bases from J, leaving 11 bases between.

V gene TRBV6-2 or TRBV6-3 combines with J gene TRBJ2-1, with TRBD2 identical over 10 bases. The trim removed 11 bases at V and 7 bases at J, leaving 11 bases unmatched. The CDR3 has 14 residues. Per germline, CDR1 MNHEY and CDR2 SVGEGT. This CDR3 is CAVTLAGGVNEQFF. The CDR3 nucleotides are TGTGCCGTCACGTTAGCGGGAGGTGTGAATGAGCAGTTCTTC.

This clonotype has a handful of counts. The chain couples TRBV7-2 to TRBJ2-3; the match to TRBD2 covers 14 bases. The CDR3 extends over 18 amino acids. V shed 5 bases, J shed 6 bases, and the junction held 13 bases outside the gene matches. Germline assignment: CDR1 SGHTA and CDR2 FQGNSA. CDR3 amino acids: CASSLEGTSGSGVDTQYF. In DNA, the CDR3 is TGTGCCAGCAGCCTAGAAGGGACTAGCGGGAGCGGGGTGGATACGCAGTATTTT. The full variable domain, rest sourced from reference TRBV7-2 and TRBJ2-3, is GAGVSQSPSNKVTEKGKDVELRCDPISGHTALYWYRQSLGQGLEFLIYFQGNSAPDKSGLPSDRFSAERTGGSVSTLTIQRTQQEDSAVYLCASSLEGTSGSGVDTQYFGPGTRLTVL.

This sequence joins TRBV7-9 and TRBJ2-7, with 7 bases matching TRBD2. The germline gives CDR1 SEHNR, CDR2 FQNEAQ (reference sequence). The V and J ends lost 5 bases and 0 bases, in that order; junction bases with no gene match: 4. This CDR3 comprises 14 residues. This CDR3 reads CASSPLAASYEQYF. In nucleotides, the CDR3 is TGTGCCAGCAGCCCTCTAGCGGCCTCCTACGAGCAGTACTTC.

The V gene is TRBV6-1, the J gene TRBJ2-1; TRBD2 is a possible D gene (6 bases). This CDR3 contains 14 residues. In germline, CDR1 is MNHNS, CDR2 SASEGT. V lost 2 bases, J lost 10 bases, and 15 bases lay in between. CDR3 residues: CASSETDPGLEQFF. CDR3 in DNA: TGTGCCAGCAGTGAAACTGATCCGGGACTCGAGCAGTTCTTC.

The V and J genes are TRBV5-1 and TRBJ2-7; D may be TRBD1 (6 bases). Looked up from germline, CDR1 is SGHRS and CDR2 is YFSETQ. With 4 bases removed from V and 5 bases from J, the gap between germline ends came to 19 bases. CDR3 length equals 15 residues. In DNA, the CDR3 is TGCGCCAGCAGCAGCGACCTCAGGGGAACCAACGAGCAGTACTTC. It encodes CASSSDLRGTNEQYF.

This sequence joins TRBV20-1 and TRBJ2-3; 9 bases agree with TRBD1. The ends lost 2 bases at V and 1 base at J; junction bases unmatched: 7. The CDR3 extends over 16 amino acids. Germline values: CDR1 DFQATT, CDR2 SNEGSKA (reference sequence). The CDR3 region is CSARPGDRDGTDTQYF. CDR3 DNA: TGCAGTGCTAGACCGGGGGACAGGGATGGCACAGATACGCAGTATTTT.

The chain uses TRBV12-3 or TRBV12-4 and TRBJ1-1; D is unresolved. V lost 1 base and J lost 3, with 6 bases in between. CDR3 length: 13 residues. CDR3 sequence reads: CASSLDPDTEAFF. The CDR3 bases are TGTGCCAGCAGTTTAGATCCGGACACTGAAGCTTTCTTT.

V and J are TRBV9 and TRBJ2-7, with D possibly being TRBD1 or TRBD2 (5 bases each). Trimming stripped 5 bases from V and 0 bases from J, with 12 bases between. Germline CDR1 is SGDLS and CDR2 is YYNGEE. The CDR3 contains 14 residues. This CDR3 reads CASRASGHSYEQYF. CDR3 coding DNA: TGTGCCAGCAGGGCCTCGGGGCACTCCTACGAGCAGTACTTC. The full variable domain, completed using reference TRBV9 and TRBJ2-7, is DSGVTQTPKHLITATGQRVTLRCSPRSGDLSVYWYQQSLDQGLQFLIQYYNGEERAKGNILERFSAQQFPDLHSELNLSSLELGDSALYFCASRASGHSYEQYFGPGTRLTVT.

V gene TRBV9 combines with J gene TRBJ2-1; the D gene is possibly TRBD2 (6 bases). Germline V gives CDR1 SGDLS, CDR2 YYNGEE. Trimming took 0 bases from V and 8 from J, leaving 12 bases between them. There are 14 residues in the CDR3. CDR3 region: CASSVEVRLDEQFF. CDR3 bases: TGTGCCAGCAGCGTAGAGGTACGACTAGATGAGCAGTTCTTC.

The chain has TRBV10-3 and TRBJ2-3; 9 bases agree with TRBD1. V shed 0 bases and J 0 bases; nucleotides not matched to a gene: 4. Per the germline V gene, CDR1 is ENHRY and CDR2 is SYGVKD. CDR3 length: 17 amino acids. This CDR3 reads CAISESEGTGSTDTQYF. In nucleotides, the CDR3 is TGTGCCATCAGTGAGTCGGAAGGGACAGGGAGCACAGATACGCAGTATTTT.

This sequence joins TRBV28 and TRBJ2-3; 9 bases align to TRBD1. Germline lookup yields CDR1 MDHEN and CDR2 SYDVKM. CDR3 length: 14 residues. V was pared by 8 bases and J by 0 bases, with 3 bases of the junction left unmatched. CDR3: CASRGQGSTDTQYF. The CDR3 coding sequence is TGTGCCAGCCGAGGACAGGGGAGCACAGATACGCAGTATTTT.

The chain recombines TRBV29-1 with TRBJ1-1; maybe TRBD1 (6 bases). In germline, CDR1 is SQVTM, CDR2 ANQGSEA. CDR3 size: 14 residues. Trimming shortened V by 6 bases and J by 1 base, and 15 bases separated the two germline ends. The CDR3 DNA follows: TGCAGCGTCAAATCCGGGACAACGAACACTGAAGCTTTCTTT. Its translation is CSVKSGTTNTEAFF.

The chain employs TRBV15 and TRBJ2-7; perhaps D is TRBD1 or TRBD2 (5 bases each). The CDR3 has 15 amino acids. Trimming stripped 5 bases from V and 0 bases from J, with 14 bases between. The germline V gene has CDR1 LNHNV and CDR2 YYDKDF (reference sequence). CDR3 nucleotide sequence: TGTGCCACCAGCCCCCGGGACGGATACTCCTACGAGCAGTACTTC. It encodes CATSPRDGYSYEQYF.

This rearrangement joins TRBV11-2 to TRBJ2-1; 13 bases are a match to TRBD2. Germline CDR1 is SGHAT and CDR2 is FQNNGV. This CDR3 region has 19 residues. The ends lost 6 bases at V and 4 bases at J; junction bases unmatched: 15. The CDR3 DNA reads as TGTGCCAGCAGTCGTAGGGGACTAGCGGGGCCCCTCAAATACAATGAGCAGTTCTTC. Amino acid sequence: CASSRRGLAGPLKYNEQFF. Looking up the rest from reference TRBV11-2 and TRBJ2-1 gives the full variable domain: EAGVAQSPRYKIIEKRQSVAFWCNPISGHATLYWYQQILGQGPKLLIQFQNNGVVDDSQLPKDRFSAERLKGVDSTLKIQPAKLEDSAVYLCASSRRGLAGPLKYNEQFFGPGTRLTVL.

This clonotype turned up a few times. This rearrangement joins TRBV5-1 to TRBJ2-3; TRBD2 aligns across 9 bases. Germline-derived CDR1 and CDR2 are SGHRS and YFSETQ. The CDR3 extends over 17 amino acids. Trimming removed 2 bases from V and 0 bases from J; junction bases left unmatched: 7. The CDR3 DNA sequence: TGCGCCAGCAGCTTTGGGACTAGCTCCCTTAGCACAGATACGCAGTATTTT. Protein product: CASSFGTSSLSTDTQYF.

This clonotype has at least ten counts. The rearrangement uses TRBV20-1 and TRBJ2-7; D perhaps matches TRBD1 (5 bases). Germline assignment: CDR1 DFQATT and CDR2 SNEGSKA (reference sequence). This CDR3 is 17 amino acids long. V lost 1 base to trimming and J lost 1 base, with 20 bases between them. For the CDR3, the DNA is TGCAGTGCTAGAGGCTCCAGGGTGATTCCCTCTTCCTACGAGCAGTACTTC. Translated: CSARGSRVIPSSYEQYF.

The CDR3 loop is CASSPNPGQGSEQYF. CDR3 nucleotides: TGTGCCAGCAGCCCTAACCCGGGACAGGGGTCCGAGCAGTACTTC. The rearrangement uses TRBV3-1 and TRBJ2-7; 10 nucleotides line up with TRBD1. J lost 6 bases, V lost 4 bases, and 9 bases had no gene match. CDR1 and CDR2 (germline): LGHDT, YNNKEL (reference sequence). The CDR3 runs 15 residues.

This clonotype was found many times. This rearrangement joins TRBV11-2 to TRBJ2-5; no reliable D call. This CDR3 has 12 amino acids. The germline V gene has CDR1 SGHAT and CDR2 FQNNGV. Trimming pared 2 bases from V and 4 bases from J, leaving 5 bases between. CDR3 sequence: CASSLTGETQYF. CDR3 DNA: TGTGCCAGCAGCTTAACTGGAGAGACCCAGTACTTC. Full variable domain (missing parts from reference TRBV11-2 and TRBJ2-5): EAGVAQSPRYKIIEKRQSVAFWCNPISGHATLYWYQQILGQGPKLLIQFQNNGVVDDSQLPKDRFSAERLKGVDSTLKIQPAKLEDSAVYLCASSLTGETQYFGPGTRLLVL.

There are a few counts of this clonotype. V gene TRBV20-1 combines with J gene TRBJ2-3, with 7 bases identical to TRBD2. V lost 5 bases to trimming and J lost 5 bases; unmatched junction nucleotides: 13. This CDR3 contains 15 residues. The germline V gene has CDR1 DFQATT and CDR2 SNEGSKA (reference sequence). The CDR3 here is CSAEALAAREDTQYF. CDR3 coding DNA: TGCAGTGCTGAAGCTCTAGCGGCCCGGGAAGATACGCAGTATTTT.

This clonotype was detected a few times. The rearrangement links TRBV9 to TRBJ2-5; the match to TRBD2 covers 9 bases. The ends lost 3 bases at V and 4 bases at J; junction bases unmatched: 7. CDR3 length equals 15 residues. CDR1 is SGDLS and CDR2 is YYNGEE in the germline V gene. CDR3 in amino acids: CASSAHVAGVETQYF. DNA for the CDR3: TGTGCCAGCAGCGCTCATGTAGCGGGAGTAGAGACCCAGTACTTC.

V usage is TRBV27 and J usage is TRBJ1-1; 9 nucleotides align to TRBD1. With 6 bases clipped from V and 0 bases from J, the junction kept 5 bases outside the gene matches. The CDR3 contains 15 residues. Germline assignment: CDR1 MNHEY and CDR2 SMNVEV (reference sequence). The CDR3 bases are TGTGCCAGCAGCCTCCGGACAGGGGTGAACACTGAAGCTTTCTTT. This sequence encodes CASSLRTGVNTEAFF.

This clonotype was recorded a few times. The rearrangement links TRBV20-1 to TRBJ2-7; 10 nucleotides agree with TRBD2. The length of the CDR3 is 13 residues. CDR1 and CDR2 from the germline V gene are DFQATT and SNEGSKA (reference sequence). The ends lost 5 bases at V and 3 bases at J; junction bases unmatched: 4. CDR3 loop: CSAGTSAGYEQYF. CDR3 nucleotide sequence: TGCAGTGCTGGGACTAGCGCTGGCTACGAGCAGTACTTC.

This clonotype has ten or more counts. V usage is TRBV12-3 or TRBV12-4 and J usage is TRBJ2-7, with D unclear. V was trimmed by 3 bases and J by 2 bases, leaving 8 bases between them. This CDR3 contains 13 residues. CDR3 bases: TGTGCCAGCAGTTTTACAGCGACCTACGAGCAGTACTTC. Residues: CASSFTATYEQYF.

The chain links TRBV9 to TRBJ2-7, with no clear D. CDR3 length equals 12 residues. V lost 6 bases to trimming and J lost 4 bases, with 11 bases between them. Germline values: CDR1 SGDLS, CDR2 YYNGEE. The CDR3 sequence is CASMGDGYEQYF. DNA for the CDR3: TGTGCCAGCATGGGTGACGGATACGAGCAGTACTTC.

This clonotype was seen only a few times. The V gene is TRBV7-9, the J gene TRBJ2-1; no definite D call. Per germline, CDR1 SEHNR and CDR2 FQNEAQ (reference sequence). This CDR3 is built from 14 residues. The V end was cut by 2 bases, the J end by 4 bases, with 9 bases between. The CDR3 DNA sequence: TGTGCCAGCAGCTTAACGGCAGAATACAATGAGCAGTTCTTC. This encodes CASSLTAEYNEQFF.